The rows below give T cell receptor beta chains drawn from one sample of a study of read filtering for tumor transcriptome and immune sequencing. TCRdb passed the reads through MiXCR, listing each CDR3 protein once. The repertoire holds 120,000 or so distinct CDR3 sequences, with 10% to 15% as singletons. Sequenced: a population of CD138-negative cells sorted from bone marrow. These receptors came from a donor aged 40 or older with multiple myeloma. CDR3s include the opening cysteine and the closing phenylalanine or tryptophan. The D gene is left open where the match is weak. Expanded clones are given a class, and other clones once, few, many or no size at all.

j_call v_call d_call clone_size cdr3_aa cdr3_nt
TRBJ2-1 TRBV5-1 . many CASSFPQQGRTYNEQFF TGCGCCAGCAGCTTCCCCCAACAGGGTCGTACCTACAATGAGCAGTTCTTC
TRBJ2-6 TRBV5-6 TRBD1 many CASSLGYLGTGVPGANVLTF TGTGCCAGCAGCTTGGGATATTTGGGGACAGGGGTCCCTGGGGCCAACGTCCTGACTTTC
TRBJ2-7 TRBV20-1 TRBD2 . CSATPSGRNYEQYF TGCAGTGCTACTCCTAGCGGGAGGAACTACGAGCAGTACTTC
TRBJ2-2 TRBV29-1 TRBD2 many CSVGGSAGELFF TGCAGCGTTGGCGGGAGCGCCGGGGAGCTGTTTTTT
TRBJ2-2 TRBV7-2 TRBD2 many CASSLDSGDTGELFF TGTGCCAGCAGCTTAGATAGCGGGGATACCGGGGAGCTGTTTTTT
TRBJ2-2 TRBV3-1 . few CASSRGHQTGELFF TGTGCCAGCAGCCGCGGACACCAGACCGGGGAGCTGTTTTTT
TRBJ1-5 TRBV20-1 . many CSTIQAGDQPQHF TGCAGTACCATACAAGCGGGGGATCAGCCCCAGCATTTT
TRBJ2-1 TRBV5-1 TRBD2 many CASSVTSGSHNEQFF TGCGCCAGCAGCGTGACTAGCGGGAGTCACAATGAGCAGTTCTTC
TRBJ2-3 TRBV20-1 . few CSAREGLYGGDTQYF TGCAGTGCTAGAGAGGGTTTATATGGTGGAGATACGCAGTATTTT
TRBJ1-6 TRBV10-3 . many CAISESGVDSPLHF TGTGCCATCAGTGAGTCTGGGGTAGATTCACCCCTCCACTTT
TRBJ2-3 TRBV30 . many CAWSANRPSTDTQYF TGTGCCTGGAGTGCCAATCGGCCTAGCACAGATACGCAGTATTTT
TRBJ2-5 TRBV2 TRBD1 many CASRSGTGQTQYF TGTGCCAGCAGATCCGGGACAGGGCAGACCCAGTACTTC
TRBJ2-3 TRBV7-3 TRBD2 many CASSLGGRVDTQYF TGTGCCAGCAGCTTGGGGGGGAGGGTGGATACGCAGTATTTT
TRBJ1-4 TRBV5-1 . many CASSLAESGAKLFF TGCGCCAGCAGCTTGGCTGAGAGCGGGGCGAAACTGTTTTTT
TRBJ2-6 TRBV11-3 . many CASSPTAGANVLTF TGTGCCAGCAGCCCGACGGCTGGGGCCAACGTCCTGACTTTC
TRBJ2-3 TRBV28 . many CASSLARWSDTQYF TGTGCCAGCAGTTTGGCCAGGTGGAGCGATACGCAGTATTTT
TRBJ2-1 TRBV11-2 . many CASSGTSQGEQFF TGTGCCAGCAGTGGGACATCCCAGGGCGAGCAGTTCTTC
TRBJ1-5 TRBV7-2 TRBD1 few CASSLFPGGQPQHF TGTGCCAGCAGCTTATTCCCAGGGGGTCAGCCCCAGCATTTT
TRBJ1-1 TRBV19 . many CASSIVSGNTEAFF TGTGCCAGTAGTATAGTTTCCGGGAACACTGAAGCTTTCTTT
TRBJ2-7 TRBV6-6 . many CASSYSSSPHEQYF TGTGCCAGCAGTTACTCGAGTAGCCCCCACGAGCAGTACTTC
TRBJ1-5 TRBV6-6 TRBD1 many CASAGRQGSNQPQHF TGTGCCAGCGCAGGGAGACAGGGGAGCAATCAGCCCCAGCATTTT
TRBJ1-2 TRBV5-1 . many CASSLDPGANYGYTF TGCGCCAGCAGCTTGGATCCAGGAGCTAACTATGGCTACACCTTC
TRBJ2-2 TRBV7-9 . many CASSSPTDFTGELFF TGTGCCAGCAGCTCCCCGACAGATTTTACCGGGGAGCTGTTTTTT
TRBJ2-2 TRBV18 TRBD2 many CASSPGLASGGELFF TGTGCCAGCTCACCGGGACTAGCTAGCGGCGGGGAGCTGTTTTTT
TRBJ2-1 TRBV28 . many CASSFLGLGDIEQFF TGTGCCAGCAGTTTCCTGGGGCTGGGGGACATCGAGCAGTTCTTC
TRBJ1-5 TRBV18 TRBD1 many CASSPTGAGNQPQHF TGTGCCAGCTCACCAACAGGGGCAGGCAATCAGCCCCAGCATTTT
TRBJ1-2 TRBV29-1 . many CSVSPFRGDGYTF TGCAGCGTATCCCCATTTAGGGGGGATGGCTACACCTTC
TRBJ2-2 TRBV19 TRBD1 many CASSMDRDGELFF TGTGCCAGTAGTATGGACAGGGATGGGGAGCTGTTTTTT
TRBJ2-3 TRBV29-1 TRBD1 . CSAKPGQGVRDTQYF TGCAGCGCGAAGCCGGGACAGGGGGTAAGAGATACGCAGTATTTT
TRBJ2-5 TRBV28 . many CASSFRQTQYF TGTGCCAGCAGTTTTAGGCAGACCCAGTACTTC
TRBJ1-2 TRBV29-1 . many CSVDAGDNYGYTF TGCAGCGTTGACGCGGGAGATAACTATGGCTACACCTTC
TRBJ2-7 TRBV3-1 . few CASSRTETYEQYF TGTGCCAGCAGTCGGACGGAGACCTACGAGCAGTACTTC
TRBJ1-5 TRBV10-2 . few CASSENGENQPQHF TGCGCCAGCAGTGAGAACGGGGAGAATCAGCCCCAGCATTTT
TRBJ1-5 TRBV30 TRBD1 few CAWSISAGGDQPQHF TGTGCCTGGAGTATAAGCGCAGGGGGGGATCAGCCCCAGCATTTT
TRBJ1-6 TRBV30 . few CAWSGGGTNNSPLHF TGTGCCTGGAGTGGAGGGGGAACGAATAATTCACCCCTCCACTTT
TRBJ2-2 TRBV29-1 . . CSVSGMTPDTGELFF TGCAGCGTTTCCGGGATGACCCCGGACACCGGGGAGCTGTTTTTT
TRBJ2-7 TRBV6-2/TRBV6-3 TRBD2 many CAGGGSPYEQYF TGTGCCGGCGGCGGGAGCCCCTACGAGCAGTACTTC
TRBJ2-6 TRBV7-6 . many CASSLGGTPYNVLTF TGTGCCAGCAGCTTAGGAGGGACACCATATAACGTCCTGACTTTC